The 18 T cell receptor beta chains presented below share a single source sample, sequenced in a study of shared clonotypes between healthy human individuals. Sequenced by immunoSEQ multiplex PCR; TCRdb stores in-frame clones only, minus some. The table records 2 million to 2.5 million clones, around 90% of them present only once. Material: naive CD4+ T cells from PBMCs. Indicated subset: CD45RA+ positively selected. Source of these receptors: a young man in good health. Some clones in this sample may be carry-over from other donors' samples.

To note about this clone: The same CDR3 is also encoded by other DNA sequences in this sample. This chain links TRBV5-1 with TRBJ2-5; D is uncertain. Trimming pared 4 bases from V and 2 bases from J, leaving 6 bases between. This CDR3 comprises 12 residues. Germline CDR1 reads SGHRS; CDR2 reads YFSETQ. CDR3 residues: CASSPQQETQYF. The CDR3 nucleotides read TGCGCCAGCAGCCCCCAACAAGAGACCCAGTACTTC.

A remark on this clone: The same CDR3 can be traced to other DNA sequences in this sample. J is TRBJ2-2 and V is TRBV7-9; D remains ambiguous. V was clipped by 2 bases and J by 6 bases, with 7 bases between them. Germline CDR1 reads SEHNR; CDR2 reads FQNEAQ (reference sequence). The length of the CDR3 is 13 residues. CDR3 amino acids: CASSLLGSGELFF. The CDR3 coding sequence is TGTGCCAGCAGCTTACTGGGGTCCGGGGAGCTGTTTTTT.

The V gene is TRBV19, the J gene TRBJ2-1, with 9 bases matching TRBD1. Germline loops: CDR1 LNHDA, CDR2 SQIVND (reference sequence). This CDR3 is built from 15 residues. J was trimmed by 3 bases and V by 5 bases; bases with no gene match: 5. Here the CDR3 DNA reads TGTGCCAGTAGTCTCCGGGACAGGGTCTACAATGAGCAGTTCTTC. This codes for CASSLRDRVYNEQFF.

The chain links TRBV19 to TRBJ1-3, with TRBD1 as a possible D gene (6 bases). This CDR3 is built from 15 residues. Trimming pared 1 base from V and 2 bases from J, leaving 9 bases between. The V gene's germline CDR1 is LNHDA and CDR2 SQIVND (reference sequence). This CDR3 is CASSIAQGTGNTIYF. The CDR3 bases are TGTGCCAGTAGTATAGCCCAGGGGACTGGAAACACCATATATTTT.

This chain links TRBV28 with TRBJ2-1, with D tentatively TRBD2 (6 bases). There are 14 residues in the CDR3. The V and J ends lost 3 bases and 3 bases respectively, with 9 bases between them. Germline V lookup: CDR1 MDHEN, CDR2 SYDVKM. CDR3: CASSLGGIYNEQFF. The DNA for the CDR3 is TGTGCCAGCAGTTTGGGCGGGATCTACAATGAGCAGTTCTTC.

The chain employs TRBV7-9 and TRBJ1-1, with TRBD1 as a possible D gene (6 bases). This CDR3 comprises 16 residues. Germline lookup yields CDR1 SEHNR and CDR2 FQNEAQ (reference sequence). With 1 base removed from V and 1 base from J, the gap between germline ends came to 13 bases. CDR3 protein: CASSLERGRGNTEAFF. CDR3 nucleotides: TGTGCCAGCAGCTTAGAAAGGGGGAGGGGGAACACTGAAGCTTTCTTT. The variable domain in full, with the rest retrieved from reference TRBV7-9 and TRBJ1-1, is DTGVSQNPRHKITKRGQNVTFRCDPISEHNRLYWYRQTLGQGPEFLTYFQNEAQLEKSRLLSDRFSAERPKGSFSTLEIQRTEQGDSAMYLCASSLERGRGNTEAFFGQGTRLTVV.

The chain is built from TRBV7-6 and TRBJ2-5, with 8 bases identical to TRBD2. CDR1 is SGHVS and CDR2 is FNYEAQ in the germline V gene. V shed 7 bases and J 2 bases; nucleotides not matched to a gene: 9. CDR3 length: 15 amino acids. CDR3 in amino acids: CASTLGGRSQETQYF. CDR3 nucleotides: TGTGCCAGCACCCTGGGCGGGAGGAGTCAAGAGACCCAGTACTTC.

The genes are TRBV7-6 and TRBJ2-1; TRBD1 aligns across 9 bases. V lost 5 bases, J lost 9 bases, and 8 bases stayed unmatched. The CDR3 is 14 amino acids. Germline assignment: CDR1 SGHVS and CDR2 FNYEAQ. CDR3 sequence: CASSTQQGASEQFF. CDR3 coding DNA: TGTGCCAGCAGCACCCAACAGGGGGCGAGTGAGCAGTTCTTC. Combining the CDR3 with reference TRBV7-6 and TRBJ2-1 gives the whole variable domain GAGVSQSPRYKVTKRGQDVALRCDPISGHVSLYWYRQALGQGPEFLTYFNYEAQQDKSGLPNDRFSAERPEGSISTLTIQRTEQRDSAMYRCASSTQQGASEQFFGPGTRLTVL.

The V and J genes are TRBV7-3 and TRBJ2-1; 11 positions agree with TRBD2. CDR1 is SGHTA and CDR2 is FQGTGA in the germline V gene. The V gene end was trimmed by 4 bases and the J gene end by 5 bases; junction bases not matched to a gene: 4. CDR3 length: 15 residues. For the CDR3, the DNA is TGTGCCAGCAGCTATGGACTAGCGGGTAACAATGAGCAGTTCTTC. It specifies CASSYGLAGNNEQFF.

The CDR3 coding sequence is TGTGCCAGCACTATCGCCGGGGGACAAAGAGAGACCCAGTACTTC. It translates to CASTIAGGQRETQYF. The V call is TRBV6-1, the J call TRBJ2-5; the D call may be TRBD1 or TRBD2 (6 bases each). This CDR3 contains 15 residues. Per germline, CDR1 MNHNS and CDR2 SASEGT. The germline V and J ends were trimmed by 7 bases and 4 bases, with 19 bases remaining between them.

The chain couples TRBV7-9 to TRBJ2-7, with D possibly being TRBD1 (5 bases). The V and J ends lost 3 bases and 0 bases respectively, with 12 bases between them. The V gene's germline CDR1 is SEHNR and CDR2 FQNEAQ (reference sequence). The CDR3 covers 15 residues. CDR3 bases: TGTGCCAGCAGCTTCCGGAGACAGAGCTCCTACGAGCAGTACTTC. Protein: CASSFRRQSSYEQYF. The entire variable domain, with the rest obtained from reference TRBV7-9 and TRBJ2-7, is as follows: DTGVSQNPRHKITKRGQNVTFRCDPISEHNRLYWYRQTLGQGPEFLTYFQNEAQLEKSRLLSDRFSAERPKGSFSTLEIQRTEQGDSAMYLCASSFRRQSSYEQYFGPGTRLTVT.

This clone appeared a single time. Other DNA sequences of this sample code for an identical CDR3. The chain couples TRBV5-1 to TRBJ2-1, with a possible D match to TRBD2 (5 bases). The V and J ends lost 0 bases and 7 bases respectively, with 8 bases between them. Germline CDR1 SGHRS, CDR2 YFSETQ. CDR3 length: 13 amino acids. The DNA for the CDR3 is TGCGCCAGCAGCTTGGCCGAGGGTAATGAGCAGTTCTTC. Protein: CASSLAEGNEQFF.

The count of this clone is one. The CDR3 loop reads CASSRDGLAGSQTQYF. The CDR3 DNA reads TGCGCCAGCAGCAGGGATGGACTAGCGGGGAGCCAGACCCAGTACTTC. This sequence joins TRBV5-1 and TRBJ2-5; 12 bases are a match to TRBD2. The CDR3 loop spans 16 amino acids. The J segment lost 6 bases and the V segment lost 4 bases, leaving 10 bases of the junction unmatched. From germline, CDR1 is SGHRS and CDR2 YFSETQ.

The chain recombines TRBV29-1 with TRBJ1-2, with D maybe TRBD1 (5 bases). Trimming took 6 bases from V and 2 from J, leaving 16 bases between them. The CDR3 has 14 residues. Per germline, CDR1 SQVTM and CDR2 ANQGSEA. The CDR3: CSVLGPIGNYGYTF. The DNA for the CDR3 is TGCAGCGTCCTGGGGCCAATTGGCAACTATGGCTACACCTTC.

V is TRBV9 and J is TRBJ1-1, with a tentative D call TRBD1 (6 bases). Trimming shortened V by 3 bases and J by 0 bases, and 9 bases separated the two germline ends. The length of the CDR3 is 14 residues. Germline CDR1 and CDR2: SGDLS and YYNGEE. CDR3 DNA sequence: TGTGCCAGCAGCGAGGACAGACTGAACACTGAAGCTTTCTTT. This sequence encodes CASSEDRLNTEAFF. Drawing the rest from reference TRBV9 and TRBJ1-1, the complete variable domain is DSGVTQTPKHLITATGQRVTLRCSPRSGDLSVYWYQQSLDQGLQFLIQYYNGEERAKGNILERFSAQQFPDLHSELNLSSLELGDSALYFCASSEDRLNTEAFFGQGTRLTVV.

This chain links TRBV9 with TRBJ2-2; no clear D. The CDR3 contains 14 residues. The germline V and J ends were trimmed by 3 bases and 5 bases, with 11 bases remaining between them. Germline CDR1 SGDLS, CDR2 YYNGEE. This CDR3 is CASSGSSGTGELFF. The CDR3 DNA is TGTGCCAGCAGCGGGAGCAGTGGGACCGGGGAGCTGTTTTTT.

Remarks on this clone: This sample includes further DNA sequences coding for the same CDR3. The chain links TRBV30 to TRBJ2-7; 7 positions match TRBD2. Trimming took 4 bases from V and 3 from J; bases not matched to a gene: 3. This CDR3 spans 12 amino acids. Germline V gene data show CDR1 as GTSNPN and CDR2 as SVGIG (reference sequence). CDR3 DNA: TGTGCCTGGACTAGCGGTCGCTACGAGCAGTACTTC. This sequence encodes CAWTSGRYEQYF.

V gene TRBV4-2 combines with J gene TRBJ2-7; TRBD2 aligns across 14 bases. The CDR3 is 15 amino acids. Germline trimming cut 4 bases from V and 2 bases from J; bases unmatched to any gene: 1. The germline CDR1 and CDR2 sequences are LGHNA and YNFKEQ. CDR3 in DNA: TGTGCCAGCAGCCCGACTAGCGGGAGGGCCTACGAGCAGTACTTC. Its translation is CASSPTSGRAYEQYF.